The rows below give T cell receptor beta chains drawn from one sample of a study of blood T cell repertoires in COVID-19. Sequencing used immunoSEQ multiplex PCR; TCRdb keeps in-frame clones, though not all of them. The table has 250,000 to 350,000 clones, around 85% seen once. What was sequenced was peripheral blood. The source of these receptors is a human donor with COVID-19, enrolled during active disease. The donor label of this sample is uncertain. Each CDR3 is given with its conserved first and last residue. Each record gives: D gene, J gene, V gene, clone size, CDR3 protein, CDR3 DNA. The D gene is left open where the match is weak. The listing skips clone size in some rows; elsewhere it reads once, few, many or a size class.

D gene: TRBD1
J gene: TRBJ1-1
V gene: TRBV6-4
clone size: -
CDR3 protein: CASSLEDRAGTEAFF
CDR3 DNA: TGTGCCAGCAGCCTTGAAGACAGGGCTGGGACTGAAGCTTTCTTT

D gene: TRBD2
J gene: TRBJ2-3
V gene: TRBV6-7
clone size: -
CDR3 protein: CASSYLGLAGAVADTQYF
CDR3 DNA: TGTGCCAGCAGTTACTTGGGACTAGCGGGAGCAGTGGCAGATACGCAGTATTTT

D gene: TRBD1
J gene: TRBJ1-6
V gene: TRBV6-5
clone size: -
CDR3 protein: CASRGQAPWVVLHF
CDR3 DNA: TGTGCCAGCCGAGGACAGGCCCCGTGGGTGGTCCTCCACTTT

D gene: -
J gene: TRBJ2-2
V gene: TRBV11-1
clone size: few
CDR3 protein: CASSPRNTGNTGELFF
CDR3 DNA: TGTGCCAGCAGCCCTCGAAACACAGGGAACACCGGGGAGCTGTTTTTT

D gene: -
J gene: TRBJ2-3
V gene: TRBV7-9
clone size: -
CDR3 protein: CASSGERRPDTQYF
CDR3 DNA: TGTGCCAGCAGCGGTGAGCGGAGGCCCGATACGCAGTATTTT

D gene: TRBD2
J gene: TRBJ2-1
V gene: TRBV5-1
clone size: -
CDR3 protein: CASRPGLAGGTYNEQFF
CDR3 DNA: TGCGCCAGCAGGCCGGGACTAGCGGGAGGAACCTACAATGAGCAGTTCTTC

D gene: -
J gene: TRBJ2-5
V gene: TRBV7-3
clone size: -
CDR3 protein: CASSLKGGRTQYF
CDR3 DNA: TGTGCCAGCAGCTTAAAGGGTGGGAGAACCCAGTACTTC

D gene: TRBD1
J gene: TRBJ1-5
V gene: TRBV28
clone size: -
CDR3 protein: CASSTLTGGGRPQHF
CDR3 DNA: TGTGCCAGCAGTACGCTTACAGGGGGAGGGCGGCCCCAGCATTTT

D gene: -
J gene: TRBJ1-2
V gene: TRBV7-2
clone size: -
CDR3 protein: CASSDQGGHVVNGYTF
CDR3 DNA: TGTGCCAGCAGCGATCAGGGTGGGCACGTTGTTAATGGCTACACCTTC

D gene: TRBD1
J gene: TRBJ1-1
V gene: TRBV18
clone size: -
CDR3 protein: CASSPIDGQGLNTEAFF
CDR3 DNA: TGTGCCAGCTCCCCAATTGACGGACAGGGATTGAACACTGAAGCTTTCTTT

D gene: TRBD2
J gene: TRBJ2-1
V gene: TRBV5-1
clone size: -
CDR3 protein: CASSLEGTSDYNEQFF
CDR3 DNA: TGCGCCAGCAGCTTGGAGGGGACTAGTGACTACAATGAGCAGTTCTTC

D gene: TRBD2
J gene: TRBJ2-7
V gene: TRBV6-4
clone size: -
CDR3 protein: CARTGTSARGRSYEQYF
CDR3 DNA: TGTGCCAGGACCGGGACTAGCGCCCGGGGGAGGTCCTACGAGCAGTACTTC

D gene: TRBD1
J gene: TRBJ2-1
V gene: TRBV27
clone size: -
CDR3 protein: CASSLSGTGYNEQFF
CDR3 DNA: TGTGCCAGCAGTTTATCAGGGACAGGGTACAATGAGCAGTTCTTC

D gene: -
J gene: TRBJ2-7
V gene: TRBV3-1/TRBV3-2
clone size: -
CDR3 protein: CASSHATYEQYF
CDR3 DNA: TGTGCCAGCAGCCATGCTACCTACGAGCAGTACTTC

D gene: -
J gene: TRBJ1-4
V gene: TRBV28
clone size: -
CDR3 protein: CASSLTGVGEKLFF
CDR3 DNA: TGTGCCAGCAGTTTGACCGGGGTAGGCGAAAAACTGTTTTTT

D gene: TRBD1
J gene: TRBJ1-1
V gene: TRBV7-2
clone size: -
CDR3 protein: CASSLQGEVTEAFF
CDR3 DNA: TGTGCCAGCAGCCTACAGGGGGAGGTCACTGAAGCTTTCTTT

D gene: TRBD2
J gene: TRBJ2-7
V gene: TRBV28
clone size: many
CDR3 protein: CASSTSHLVAGKLANYEQYF
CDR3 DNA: TGTGCCAGCAGTACCTCCCATTTAGTAGCGGGGAAACTCGCGAACTACGAGCAGTACTTC

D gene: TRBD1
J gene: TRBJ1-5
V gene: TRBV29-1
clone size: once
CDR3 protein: CSARRQGGEGGSNQPQHF
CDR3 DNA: TGCAGCGCCAGACGACAGGGGGGCGAAGGGGGAAGCAATCAGCCCCAGCATTTT